This T cell receptor (beta chain) was observed in a study of T-cell reconstitution after alpha-beta-depleted transplantation in children. Study results and caveats: TCRbeta diversity was high at day 60 in some patients (a result of surviving recipient T cells and thymic progenitors).

This clonotype was recorded many times. The antigen remains undetermined. The germline V gene encodes CDR1 SQVTM and CDR2 ANQGSEA. CDR3 length: 17 residues. The junction had 5 bases not matched to a gene; V was cut back by 1 base and J by 0 bases. Unique molecular identifiers were used in preparing the TCRbeta library. TCRdb itself ran the PCR reads through MiXCR, one entry per CDR3 protein. The data show about 78,000 distinct CDR3 sequences, 11% to 15% seen once. The chain has TRBV29-1 and TRBJ2-1; 11 bases are shared with TRBD2. The sequencing here drew on PBMCs, mostly from graft donor cells, taken 180 days after TCRalphabeta/CD19-depleted stem cell transplant. This clonotype was obtained from a male patient aged 2 to 10 who had a stem cell transplant for acute lymphoblastic leukemia, so the T cells may come from the graft donor. CDR3 in DNA: TGCAGCGTTGAAGGACTAGCGGGGCAGAGCTCCTACAATGAGCAGTTCTTC. Amino acid sequence: CSVEGLAGQSSYNEQFF.